This T cell receptor beta chain was found in a study of vaccination and CD4 T cells after COVID-19. Across the whole study: In the convalescent cohort, there were six males and four females, two of them Hispanic.

Treatment noted: roughly 10-day PBMC culture with coronavirus spike peptide pools or control peptides (ViraFEST assay). Cultured CD4+ T cell DNA underwent sequencing with the Oncomine TCR Beta short-read assay. TCRdb itself ran the PCR reads through MiXCR, one entry per CDR3 protein. This table holds about 24,000 distinct CDR3 sequences, over 45% found once. As for this clonotype: No antigen is known for it.

The CDR3 has 14 amino acids. The V and J ends lost 3 bases and 5 bases respectively, with 13 bases between them. Germline-derived CDR1 and CDR2 are SGHTA and FQGNSA. Sequenced material: CD4+ T cells from blood, cultured in vitro. The J gene is TRBJ1-2, the V gene TRBV7-2; D possibly corresponds to TRBD1 (6 bases). The sequence came from a human donor who had recovered from COVID-19. This CDR3 is CASSFTGGHYGYTF. As DNA, the CDR3 is TGTGCCAGCAGCTTCACGGGGGGGCATTATGGCTACACCTTC.